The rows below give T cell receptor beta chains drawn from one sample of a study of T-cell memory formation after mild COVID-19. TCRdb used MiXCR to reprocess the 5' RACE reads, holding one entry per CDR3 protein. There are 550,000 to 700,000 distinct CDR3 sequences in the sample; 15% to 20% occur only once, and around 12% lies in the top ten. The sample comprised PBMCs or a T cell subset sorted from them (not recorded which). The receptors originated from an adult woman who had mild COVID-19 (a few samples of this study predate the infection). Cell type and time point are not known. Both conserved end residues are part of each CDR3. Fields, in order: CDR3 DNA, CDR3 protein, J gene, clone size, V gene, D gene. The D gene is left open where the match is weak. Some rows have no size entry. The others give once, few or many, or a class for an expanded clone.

TGCAGCGTTTCCGAAGGGAGGTACGAGCAGTACTTC CSVSEGRYEQYF TRBJ2-7 . TRBV29-1 .
TGCAGTGCTAGAGATCTGTCTAGCGGGAGATCGAACACCGGGGAGCTGTTTTTT CSARDLSSGRSNTGELFF TRBJ2-2 . TRBV20-1 TRBD2
TGTGCCAGCAGCTCTGAGCGGGGGGGAAGCACAGATACGCAGTATTTT CASSSERGGSTDTQYF TRBJ2-3 . TRBV7-3 TRBD2
TGTGCTAGTGGTTTGGTACTACAAAACACTGAAGCTTTCTTT CASGLVLQNTEAFF TRBJ1-1 few TRBV12-5 .
TGTGCCAGCCGGGCGGTGGGGGTCACGAGCAATCAGCCCCAGCATTTT CASRAVGVTSNQPQHF TRBJ1-5 . TRBV6-5 .
TGTGCCAGCAGCCAAGATCGCCCGGGGCGAATTGGGCGCAATCAGCCCCAGCATTTT CASSQDRPGRIGRNQPQHF TRBJ1-5 many TRBV3-1 .
TGTGCCAGCAGCCAAGATGGGGGACTAGGGGGTGAGCAGTTCTTC CASSQDGGLGGEQFF TRBJ2-1 . TRBV4-2 TRBD2
TGCAGTGCTGAGTCCTCCTACAATGAGCAGTTCTTC CSAESSYNEQFF TRBJ2-1 . TRBV20-1 .
TGTGCCAGCAGTTACTCGCGCTTGAAGAATCTGAACACTGAAGCTTTCTTT CASSYSRLKNLNTEAFF TRBJ1-1 . TRBV6-2/TRBV6-3 .
TGCAGTGCAGTGGGGCGCCGAGGGACTATCTACGAGCAGTACTTC CSAVGRRGTIYEQYF TRBJ2-7 . TRBV20-1 TRBD2
TGTGCCAGCAGACGTGGGGGACTAGCGGGGGCCTACGAGCAGTACTTC CASRRGGLAGAYEQYF TRBJ2-7 few TRBV7-2 TRBD2